A selection of T cell receptor beta chains follows, all from one sample in a study of blood T cell repertoires in COVID-19. Sequenced by immunoSEQ multiplex PCR; TCRdb stores in-frame clones only, minus some. The data contain roughly 250,000 clones, more than 70% of them singletons. The material sequenced was peripheral blood. These receptors all come from a woman aged 40 to 50 who had recovered from COVID-19. Both conserved end residues are part of each CDR3. The D gene is left open where the match is weak. Rows give clone size only sometimes, using once, few, many, or a class for an expanded clone.

- | TRBJ2-5 | TRBD1 | TRBV5-8 | CASSFRGQGQETQYF | TGTGCCAGCAGCTTCAGGGGACAGGGACAAGAGACCCAGTACTTC
- | TRBJ2-3 | TRBD2 | TRBV6-6 | CASSPLVGASGGNTDTQYF | TGTGCCAGCAGTCCACTTGTGGGGGCTAGCGGGGGGAACACAGATACGCAGTATTTT
- | TRBJ1-4 | - | TRBV4-1 | CASSHQEPTNEKLFF | TGCGCCAGCAGCCACCAGGAACCAACTAATGAAAAACTGTTTTTT
- | TRBJ2-3 | TRBD2 | TRBV4-2 | CASSQAYSGREDTQYF | TGTGCCAGCAGCCAAGCCTATAGCGGGAGAGAAGATACGCAGTATTTT
- | TRBJ1-6 | - | TRBV27 | CASSFLNNSPLHF | TGTGCCAGCAGTTTCTTAAATAATTCACCCCTCCACTTT
- | TRBJ2-1 | TRBD2 | TRBV30 | CAWREIGGGYNEQFF | TGTGCCTGGAGAGAGATTGGCGGGGGATACAATGAGCAGTTCTTC
- | TRBJ2-7 | TRBD1 | TRBV30 | CAWNRQGAYEQYF | TGTGCCTGGAACCGACAGGGAGCCTACGAGCAGTACTTC
- | TRBJ1-3 | - | TRBV19 | CASRRLSSGNTIYF | TGTGCCAGTAGACGACTAAGCTCTGGAAACACCATATATTTT
- | TRBJ2-6 | TRBD1 | TRBV27 | CASSPGQGGSGANVLTF | TGTGCCAGCAGTCCGGGACAGGGAGGCTCTGGGGCCAACGTCCTGACTTTC
few | TRBJ2-2 | - | TRBV4-1 | CASSQDSWGVSLGELFF | TGCGCCAGCAGCCAAGATAGTTGGGGAGTTTCTCTAGGGGAGCTGTTTTTT
- | TRBJ2-2 | TRBD1 | TRBV19 | CASRPRDREITGELFF | TGTGCCAGTAGACCCAGGGACAGGGAGATAACCGGGGAGCTGTTTTTT
- | TRBJ2-1 | TRBD2 | TRBV4-3 | CASSQEPSGAPHEQFF | TGCGCCAGCAGCCAAGAACCTAGCGGGGCCCCCCATGAGCAGTTCTTC
- | TRBJ1-2 | - | TRBV28 | CASKESLGYTF | TGTGCCAGCAAAGAGAGCTTGGGCTACACCTTC
- | TRBJ1-6 | TRBD1 | TRBV11-2 | CASSQDRVLNNSPLHF | TGTGCCAGCAGCCAAGACAGGGTCCTAAATAATTCACCCCTCCACTTT
- | TRBJ2-4 | - | TRBV30 | CAWSGGPAQYF | TGTGCCTGGAGCGGGGGACCGGCTCAGTACTTC
- | TRBJ2-2 | - | TRBV19 | CASSIALGLSTGELFF | TGTGCCAGTAGTATAGCCTTAGGACTAAGCACCGGGGAGCTGTTTTTT
- | TRBJ2-5 | - | TRBV9 | CASSGRLKEAETQYF | TGTGCCAGCAGCGGGAGACTGAAGGAGGCAGAGACCCAGTACTTC
- | TRBJ2-7 | - | TRBV10-3 | CAISEQTYEQYF | TGTGCCATCAGTGAGCAAACCTACGAGCAGTACTTC
- | TRBJ1-2 | TRBD1 | TRBV28 | CASSRGTGGKNYGYTF | TGTGCCAGCAGCCGGGGGACAGGGGGGAAGAACTATGGCTACACCTTC
once | TRBJ2-5 | - | TRBV7-2 | CASKQAPRRETQYF | TGTGCCAGCAAACAGGCCCCGAGGAGAGAGACCCAGTACTTC
- | TRBJ1-1 | TRBD1 | TRBV18 | CASSLTGTEIEAFF | TGTGCCAGCTCACTGACCGGGACAGAAATTGAAGCTTTCTTT
- | TRBJ2-3 | - | TRBV11-1 | CASSLDRNTQYF | TGTGCCAGCAGCCTAGACAGAAATACGCAGTATTTT
- | TRBJ1-1 | TRBD1 | TRBV11-2 | CASSLVQGGNTEAFF | TGTGCCAGCAGCTTAGTTCAGGGGGGGAACACTGAAGCTTTCTTT
few | TRBJ2-1 | TRBD1 | TRBV5-6 | CASSFVSHLGGSANEQFF | TGTGCCAGCAGCTTTGTGAGCCACTTAGGGGGCTCTGCCAATGAGCAGTTCTTC
- | TRBJ2-5 | TRBD1 | TRBV7-9 | CASSPGDRGDQETQYF | TGTGCCAGCAGCCCAGGGGACAGGGGGGACCAAGAGACCCAGTACTTC
- | TRBJ2-7 | TRBD1 | TRBV30 | CAWGDRAAFYEQYF | TGTGCCTGGGGTGACAGGGCGGCTTTCTACGAGCAGTACTTC
- | TRBJ2-1 | TRBD2 | TRBV5-1 | CASSLDRLAVNEQFF | TGCGCCAGCAGCTTGGATCGGCTAGCGGTAAATGAGCAGTTCTTC
- | TRBJ2-6 | - | TRBV18 | CASSPELLDSGANVLTF | TGTGCCAGCTCACCTGAACTACTGGACTCTGGGGCCAACGTCCTGACTTTC
few | TRBJ2-1 | - | TRBV20-1 | CSGGEGEQFF | TGCAGCGGCGGCGAGGGTGAGCAGTTCTTC
- | TRBJ2-2 | TRBD2 | TRBV2 | CASRRTSVTGELFF | TGTGCCAGCAGGCGGACTAGCGTGACCGGGGAGCTGTTTTTT
- | TRBJ1-5 | - | TRBV3-1/TRBV3-2 | CASSPPASSQIASYQPQHF | TGTGCCAGCAGCCCCCCCGCATCCTCACAGATAGCGAGCTATCAGCCCCAGCATTTT
- | TRBJ2-3 | - | TRBV18 | CASSPTRRGRGDTQYF | TGTGCCAGCTCACCAACCCGGAGGGGGCGAGGGGATACGCAGTATTTT
- | TRBJ1-5 | - | TRBV6-1 | CASSEVRDPREPQHF | TGTGCCAGCAGTGAAGTCCGGGATCCCCGAGAGCCCCAGCATTTT
once | TRBJ2-5 | - | TRBV11-2 | CASSLVGQPTQTQYF | TGTGCCAGCAGCTTAGTGGGACAACCGACCCAGACCCAGTACTTC
- | TRBJ2-7 | TRBD1 | TRBV7-2 | CASTFLSGTGSYEQYF | TGTGCCAGCACCTTCCTTTCCGGGACAGGTTCCTACGAGCAGTACTTC
- | TRBJ2-1 | TRBD1 | TRBV6-5 | CASSYGQESSYNEQFF | TGTGCCAGCAGTTACGGACAGGAAAGCTCCTACAATGAGCAGTTCTTC
- | TRBJ2-5 | - | TRBV6-2/TRBV6-3 | CASSYHSRRRETQYF | TGTGCCAGCAGTTACCACTCCAGGCGACGCGAGACCCAGTACTTC
- | TRBJ2-3 | - | TRBV6-5 | CASTISTDTQYF | TGTGCCAGCACTATCAGCACAGATACGCAGTATTTT
- | TRBJ1-4 | - | TRBV19 | CASSPMGAGHYEKLFF | TGTGCCAGTAGTCCTATGGGAGCGGGACATTATGAAAAACTGTTTTTT
once | TRBJ1-5 | TRBD1 | TRBV24-1 | CATSSDRGQPQHF | TGTGCCACCAGTTCGGACAGGGGTCAGCCCCAGCATTTT
- | TRBJ2-3 | TRBD2 | TRBV12-3/TRBV12-4 | CASSLASGRTQYF | TGTGCCAGCAGTTTGGCTAGCGGGAGGACGCAGTATTTT